One and the same sample provided the 28 T cell receptor beta chains below, sequenced in a study of cytomegalovirus exposure and HLA in healthy donors. The PCR had 60 Vbeta and 13 Jbeta primers. Measured with immunoSEQ multiplex PCR; TCRdb has only the in-frame clones, and not every one. The table shows around 190,000 clones, with 65% to 85% occurring only once. The sequencing sample was made of PBMCs. Receptor source: a young woman in good health and CMV-seronegative.

This clone has just one count. V gene TRBV11-2 combines with J gene TRBJ1-1; D perhaps matches TRBD1 (5 bases). Germline V gene lookup returns CDR1 SGHAT and CDR2 FQNNGV. The CDR3 is 15 residues long. V lost 2 bases to trimming and J lost 3 bases, with 13 bases between them. The CDR3 spells CASSLISGVDTEAFF. CDR3 coding DNA: TGTGCCAGCAGCTTAATATCGGGGGTTGACACTGAAGCTTTCTTT.

The chain couples TRBV5-1 to TRBJ2-7; no clear D. This CDR3 has 15 residues. Germline CDR1 is SGHRS and CDR2 is YFSETQ. Deletions cut 2 bases from V and 3 bases from J, with 15 bases between. CDR3 residues: CASSFAAEKNYEQYF. In DNA, the CDR3 is TGCGCCAGCAGCTTCGCGGCGGAGAAGAACTACGAGCAGTACTTC.

CDR3 amino acids: CASSKQGATDTQYF. CDR3 sequence (DNA): TGTGCCAGCAGCAAACAGGGGGCAACAGATACGCAGTATTTT. The chain has TRBV9 and TRBJ2-3; TRBD1 aligns across 9 bases. The CDR3 runs 14 residues. V dropped 4 bases and J dropped 3; count of bases not matched to a gene: 3. CDR1 SGDLS and CDR2 YYNGEE come from the germline V gene.

This clone occurred once. The chain recombines TRBV5-4 with TRBJ1-1, with a tentative D call TRBD1 (6 bases). In germline, CDR1 is SGHNT, CDR2 YYREEE (reference sequence). V gave up 0 bases and J gave up 4 bases, with 10 bases separating them. This CDR3 is 14 amino acids long. CDR3 in DNA: TGTGCCAGCAGCTTGGGCCAAGGGGGCACTGAAGCTTTCTTT. The encoded protein is CASSLGQGGTEAFF.

The gene calls are TRBV27 and TRBJ1-1; 7 bases line up with TRBD1. Germline CDR1 reads MNHEY; CDR2 reads SMNVEV (reference sequence). The CDR3 has 14 amino acids. Trimming removed 2 bases from V and 7 bases from J; junction bases left unmatched: 7. The CDR3 sequence: CASSLMTGLGEAFF. Written as DNA, the CDR3 is TGTGCCAGCAGTTTAATGACAGGGTTGGGTGAAGCTTTCTTT.

The chain recombines TRBV6-6 with TRBJ1-1; D is perhaps TRBD1 (6 bases). This CDR3 has 14 amino acids. Trimming shortened V by 6 bases and J by 1 base, and 12 bases separated the two germline ends. The germline V gene encodes CDR1 MNHNY and CDR2 SVGAGI (reference sequence). The CDR3 nucleotides read TGTGCCAGCAGCCGGGGACAAACGAACACTGAAGCTTTCTTT. Amino acid sequence: CASSRGQTNTEAFF.

The chain uses TRBV28 and TRBJ2-1; possible D gene TRBD2, 6 bases. CDR1 MDHEN and CDR2 SYDVKM come from the germline V gene. This CDR3 is built from 18 residues. Trimming took off 3 bases at V and 1 base at J, with 19 bases between the two ends. The CDR3 reads CASSFQVGRGRSYNEQFF. CDR3 bases: TGTGCCAGCAGTTTTCAGGTCGGGAGAGGTCGGTCCTACAATGAGCAGTTCTTC.

J is TRBJ2-1 and V is TRBV6-4; D call uncertain. The CDR3 is 13 amino acids. CDR1 and CDR2 from the germline V gene are MRHNA and SNTAGT. V lost 5 bases and J 7 bases, leaving 12 bases between the germline ends. The CDR3 reads CASSWAGSNEQFF. The CDR3 DNA follows: TGTGCCAGCAGTTGGGCAGGCAGTAATGAGCAGTTCTTC.

The CDR3 DNA follows: TGTGCCAGCAGTGACAGGCCCGAAGAGGGGGAGACTGAAGCTTTCTTT. Its translation: CASSDRPEEGETEAFF. V and J are TRBV2 and TRBJ1-1; D perhaps matches TRBD1 (6 bases). Looked up from germline, CDR1 is SNHLY and CDR2 is FYNNEI. Trimming shortened V by 3 bases and J by 5 bases, and 19 bases separated the two germline ends. The CDR3 loop spans 16 amino acids.

The chain links TRBV30 to TRBJ2-5; 9 positions agree with TRBD1. The DNA end favors TRBJ2-7, so the J call may be wrong. CDR1 GTSNPN and CDR2 SVGIG come from the germline V gene (reference sequence). This CDR3 is 12 amino acids long. CDR3 sequence (DNA): TGTGCCTCAACGGGACAGGGCTACGAGCAGTACTTC. This encodes CASTGQGYEQYF.

The V call is TRBV7-2, the J call TRBJ1-5; D unclear. CDR3 length: 14 amino acids. The germline gives CDR1 SGHTA, CDR2 FQGNSA. Trimming left V 2 bases short and J 9 bases short, with 14 bases between. The CDR3 reads CASSLMAGPGPQHF. For the CDR3, the DNA is TGTGCCAGCAGCTTAATGGCAGGCCCCGGGCCCCAGCATTTT.

This chain links TRBV5-1 with TRBJ2-4; 7 bases agree with TRBD1. Germline CDR1 SGHRS, CDR2 YFSETQ. Germline trimming cut 1 base from V and 11 bases from J; bases unmatched to any gene: 12. This CDR3 comprises 15 residues. CDR3 sequence reads: CASSLTGTEGVFQYF. As DNA, the CDR3 is TGCGCCAGCAGCTTGACCGGGACAGAGGGGGTGTTTCAGTACTTC.

The chain links TRBV28 to TRBJ1-1, with D perhaps TRBD1 (5 bases). The CDR3 spans 15 residues. V lost 1 base to trimming and J lost 5 bases, with 14 bases between them. Germline lookup yields CDR1 MDHEN and CDR2 SYDVKM. In DNA, the CDR3 is TGTGCCAGCAGTTTATTTGCAGGGTGGAGAACTGAAGCTTTCTTT. It is translated as CASSLFAGWRTEAFF.

This rearrangement joins TRBV11-2 to TRBJ2-7; TRBD1 matches at 9 bases. CDR1 and CDR2 (germline): SGHAT, FQNNGV. V lost 5 bases to trimming and J lost 4 bases; unmatched junction nucleotides: 9. The CDR3 has 15 amino acids. As DNA, the CDR3 is TGTGCCAGCAGCATCCCCGGGACAGGGTCTTACGAGCAGTACTTC. Translating it yields CASSIPGTGSYEQYF.

A single count supports this clone. The chain links TRBV7-9 to TRBJ1-5; D remains ambiguous. Trimming shortened V by 5 bases and J by 3 bases, and 11 bases separated the two germline ends. This CDR3 comprises 14 residues. Per germline, CDR1 SEHNR and CDR2 FQNEAQ (reference sequence). The CDR3 DNA follows: TGTGCCAGCAGCCCTCCAAACACCAATCAGCCCCAGCATTTT. Translating gives CASSPPNTNQPQHF. Supplemented by reference TRBV7-9 and TRBJ1-5, the full variable domain reads DTGVSQNPRHKITKRGQNVTFRCDPISEHNRLYWYRQTLGQGPEFLTYFQNEAQLEKSRLLSDRFSAERPKGSFSTLEIQRTEQGDSAMYLCASSPPNTNQPQHFGDGTRLSIL.

DNA for the CDR3: TGCGCCAGCAGTGAGTGGGGTAGGGAGGTGCAGTACTTC. This sequence encodes CASSEWGREVQYF. The V gene is TRBV10-2, the J gene TRBJ2-7; possible D gene TRBD2, 6 bases. This CDR3 is 13 amino acids long. Germline values: CDR1 WSHSY, CDR2 SAAADI. The ends were cut back, 1 base at V and 9 bases at J, with 13 bases in the middle.

The chain combines TRBV10-1 with TRBJ2-4; D ambiguous. V lost 2 bases to trimming and J lost 8 bases, with 10 bases between them. The CDR3 sequence is 13 residues long. Germline V CDR1 and CDR2: WNHNN, SYGVQD (reference sequence). CDR3 residues: CASSEVPGDIQYF. As DNA, the CDR3 is TGCGCCAGCAGTGAGGTTCCAGGTGACATTCAGTACTTC.

This sequence joins TRBV5-6 and TRBJ2-7; D not resolved. The length of the CDR3 is 12 residues. Germline V CDR1 and CDR2: SGHDT, YYEEEE. Trimming removed 4 bases from V and 0 bases from J, with 5 bases in between. As DNA, the CDR3 is TGTGCCAGCAGCCTTCTCTCCTACGAGCAGTACTTC. Its protein product is CASSLLSYEQYF.

In its sample, this clone was seen a few times. This chain uses TRBV5-1 with TRBJ2-7, with 10 bases matching TRBD1. The junction had 13 bases not matched to a gene; V was cut back by 3 bases and J by 7 bases. The CDR3 sequence is 16 residues long. From germline, CDR1 is SGHRS and CDR2 YFSETQ. The CDR3: CASSSPTGGAPFEQYF. The CDR3 region has the DNA TGCGCCAGCAGCTCCCCGACAGGGGGCGCCCCTTTTGAGCAGTACTTC.

The gene calls are TRBV9 and TRBJ1-4; 8 nucleotides agree with TRBD1. Germline CDR1 reads SGDLS; CDR2 reads YYNGEE. The V and J ends lost 3 bases and 4 bases, in that order; junction bases with no gene match: 2. The CDR3 loop spans 14 amino acids. The chain's CDR3 is CASSAGQVNEKLFF. DNA for the CDR3: TGTGCCAGCAGCGCGGGACAGGTTAATGAAAAACTGTTTTTT.

The table lists this clone with a count of one. The chain combines TRBV5-6 with TRBJ1-6; 8 bases are a match to TRBD1. V was pared by 3 bases and J by 6 bases, with 8 bases of the junction left unmatched. The length of the CDR3 is 16 residues. Germline values: CDR1 SGHDT, CDR2 YYEEEE. The CDR3 loop is CASSYGQGLINSPLHF. CDR3 coding DNA: TGTGCCAGCAGCTACGGACAGGGTCTGATTAATTCACCCCTCCACTTT.

The genes are TRBV18 and TRBJ2-7, with 8 bases lining up with TRBD1. V dropped 4 bases and J dropped 4; count of bases not matched to a gene: 3. The germline gives CDR1 KGHSH, CDR2 LQKENI. The CDR3 extends over 13 amino acids. CDR3 bases: TGTGCCAGCTCACTAGGACAGGGATACGAGCAGTACTTC. This sequence encodes CASSLGQGYEQYF.

The CDR3 spells CASSLSPLTDTQYF. The CDR3 nucleotides are TGTGCCAGCAGCCTTTCCCCTCTCACAGATACGCAGTATTTT. The chain has TRBV7-2 and TRBJ2-3; D is unresolved. The CDR3 consists of 14 residues. The germline V and J ends were trimmed by 5 bases and 2 bases, with 11 bases remaining between them. CDR1 and CDR2 (germline): SGHTA, FQGNSA.

The chain is built from TRBV14 and TRBJ1-1; D unresolved. The CDR3 contains 14 residues. Germline CDR1 and CDR2: SGHDN and FVKESK. Deletions cut 0 bases from V and 1 base from J, with 6 bases between. Written as DNA, the CDR3 is TGTGCCAGCAGCCAAGACCCAGGGAACACTGAAGCTTTCTTT. It is translated as CASSQDPGNTEAFF.

This clone was seen only once. V gene TRBV2 combines with J gene TRBJ2-3; 7 bases are a match to TRBD1. V was pared by 10 bases and J by 6 bases, with 13 bases of the junction left unmatched. There are 14 residues in the CDR3. The germline CDR1 and CDR2 sequences are SNHLY and FYNNEI. CDR3 amino acids: CANKQGTQGDTQYF. Here the CDR3 DNA reads TGTGCCAACAAACAGGGGACCCAAGGGGATACGCAGTATTTT.

This chain connects TRBV4-2 to TRBJ2-6; D not certain. The V end was cut by 4 bases, the J end by 4 bases, with 23 bases between. The CDR3 consists of 19 residues. Germline V lookup: CDR1 LGHNA, CDR2 YNFKEQ. CDR3 sequence: CASSRLWQEFSGGANVLTF. CDR3 coding DNA: TGTGCCAGCAGCCGGCTTTGGCAGGAATTTTCTGGAGGGGCCAACGTCCTGACTTTC.

J is TRBJ1-4 and V is TRBV6-6, with D perhaps TRBD1 (5 bases). V lost 5 bases to trimming and J lost 4 bases, with 14 bases between them. Germline lookup yields CDR1 MNHNY and CDR2 SVGAGI (reference sequence). The CDR3 has 15 residues. In DNA form, the CDR3 reads TGTGCCAGCAGTGACCACAGGCTCATTAATGAAAAACTGTTTTTT. Its translation is CASSDHRLINEKLFF.

The chain has TRBV5-8 and TRBJ1-1, with 7 positions matching TRBD1. Germline assignment: CDR1 SGHTS and CDR2 YDEGEE. The CDR3 runs to 14 residues. V shed 2 bases and J 6 bases; nucleotides not matched to a gene: 7. The CDR3 DNA reads TGTGCCAGCAGCTTACTGACAGGGACCGCTGAAGCTTTCTTT. It encodes CASSLLTGTAEAFF.